This TCR beta chain was identified in a study of T cell responses to AZD1222 COVID-19 vaccine. With respect to this clone: Antigen: not known.

Findings and caveats of the study: Repertoires were obtained only post-peak T cell response.

The table came from immunoSEQ multiplex PCR; TCRdb's copy has only in-frame clones and leaves some out. The top ten hold about 3.1% of the sample, which has 110,000 to 150,000 clones, 88% seen once. With 6 bases removed from V and 4 bases from J, the gap between germline ends came to 19 bases. CDR3 length equals 15 residues. Per the germline V gene, CDR1 is MRHNA and CDR2 is SNTAGT. This receptor was identified in an adult who received the AZD1222 COVID-19 vaccine. The chain combines TRBV6-4 with TRBJ2-7; possibly TRBD2 for D (5 bases). The sequences come from peripheral blood, collected 28 days after the second AZD1222 dose. CDR3 sequence (DNA): TGTGCCAGCAGCCCGTCCACTGCACCGGGGTACGAGCAGTACTTC. The encoded protein is CASSPSTAPGYEQYF.